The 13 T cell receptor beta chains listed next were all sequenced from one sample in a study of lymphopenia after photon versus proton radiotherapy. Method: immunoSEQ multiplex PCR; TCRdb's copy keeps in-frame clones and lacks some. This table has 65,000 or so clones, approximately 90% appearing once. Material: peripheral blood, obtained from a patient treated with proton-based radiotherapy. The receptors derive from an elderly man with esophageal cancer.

CDR3 amino acids: CASSLRQANTGELFF. CDR3 DNA sequence: TGTGCCAGCAGCTTACGGCAGGCCAACACCGGGGAGCTGTTTTTT. This chain connects TRBV7-2 to TRBJ2-2; no firm D call. Trimming left V 2 bases short and J 2 bases short, with 9 bases between. The CDR3 has 15 amino acids. From germline, CDR1 is SGHTA and CDR2 FQGNSA.

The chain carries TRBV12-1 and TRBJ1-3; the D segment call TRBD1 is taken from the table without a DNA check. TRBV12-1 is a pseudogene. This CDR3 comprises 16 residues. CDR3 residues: CASSSEAGKGGNTIYF. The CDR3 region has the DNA TGTGCCAGCAGCTCCGAGGCAGGGAAAGGTGGAAACACCATATATTTT.

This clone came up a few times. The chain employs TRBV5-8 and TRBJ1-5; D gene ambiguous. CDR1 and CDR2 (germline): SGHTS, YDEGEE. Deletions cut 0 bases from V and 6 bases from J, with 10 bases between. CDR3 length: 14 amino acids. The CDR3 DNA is TGTGCCAGCAGCTTGGGGATGCCCGGTCAGCCCCAGCATTTT. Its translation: CASSLGMPGQPQHF.

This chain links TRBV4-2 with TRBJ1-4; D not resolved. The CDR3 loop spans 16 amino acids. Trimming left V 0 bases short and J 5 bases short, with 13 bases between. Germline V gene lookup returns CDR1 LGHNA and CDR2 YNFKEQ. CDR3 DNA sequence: TGTGCCAGCAGCCAAGATCGGGCGGACGGGAATGAAAAACTGTTTTTT. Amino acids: CASSQDRADGNEKLFF.

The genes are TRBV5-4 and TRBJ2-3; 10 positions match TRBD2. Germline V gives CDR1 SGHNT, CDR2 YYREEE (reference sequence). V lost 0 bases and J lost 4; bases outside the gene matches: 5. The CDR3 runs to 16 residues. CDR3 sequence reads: CASSLDSSGGADTQYF. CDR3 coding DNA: TGTGCCAGCAGCTTGGATTCGAGCGGGGGGGCAGATACGCAGTATTTT.

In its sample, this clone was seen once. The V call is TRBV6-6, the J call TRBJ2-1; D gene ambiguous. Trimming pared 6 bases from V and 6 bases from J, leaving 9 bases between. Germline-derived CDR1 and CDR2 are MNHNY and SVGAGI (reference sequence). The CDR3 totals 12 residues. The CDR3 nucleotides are TGTGCCAGCAGCTCCTTTAGCAATGAGCAGTTCTTC. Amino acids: CASSSFSNEQFF.

The CDR3, as DNA: TGTGCCAGCAGCTTCCGGGAGGGGGATACGCAGTATTTT. It is translated as CASSFREGDTQYF. The rearrangement joins TRBV7-3 to TRBJ2-3, with 8 bases identical to TRBD2. The J segment lost 6 bases and the V segment lost 3 bases, leaving 2 bases of the junction unmatched. Germline CDR1 SGHTA, CDR2 FQGTGA. The CDR3 contains 13 residues.

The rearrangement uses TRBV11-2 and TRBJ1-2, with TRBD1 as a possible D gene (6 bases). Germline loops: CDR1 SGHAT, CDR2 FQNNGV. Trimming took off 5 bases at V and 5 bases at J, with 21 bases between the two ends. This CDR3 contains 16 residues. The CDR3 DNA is TGTGCCAGCAGCCCGAGGACAGACTCGACTATTTATGGCTACACCTTC. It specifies CASSPRTDSTIYGYTF.

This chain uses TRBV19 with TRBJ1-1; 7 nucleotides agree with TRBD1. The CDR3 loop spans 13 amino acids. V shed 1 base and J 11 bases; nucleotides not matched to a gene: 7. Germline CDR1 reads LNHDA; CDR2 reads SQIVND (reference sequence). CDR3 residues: CASSIGGGAEAFF. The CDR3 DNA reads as TGTGCCAGTAGTATAGGAGGGGGCGCGGAGGCTTTCTTT.

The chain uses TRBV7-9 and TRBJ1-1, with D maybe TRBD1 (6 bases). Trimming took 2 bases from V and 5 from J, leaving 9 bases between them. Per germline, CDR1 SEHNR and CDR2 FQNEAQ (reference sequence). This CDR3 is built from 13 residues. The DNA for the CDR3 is TGTGCCAGCAGCTTAACAGGGTTGACTGAAGCTTTCTTT. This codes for CASSLTGLTEAFF.

CDR3 amino acids: CASSLLGRAEQFF. The CDR3 nucleotides are TGTGCCAGCAGCTTACTGGGGCGGGCTGAGCAGTTCTTC. The chain recombines TRBV11-2 with TRBJ2-1; the D call may be TRBD1 or TRBD2 (5 bases each). Germline CDR1 reads SGHAT; CDR2 reads FQNNGV. Trimming removed 2 bases from V and 9 bases from J, with 11 bases in between. CDR3 size: 13 residues.

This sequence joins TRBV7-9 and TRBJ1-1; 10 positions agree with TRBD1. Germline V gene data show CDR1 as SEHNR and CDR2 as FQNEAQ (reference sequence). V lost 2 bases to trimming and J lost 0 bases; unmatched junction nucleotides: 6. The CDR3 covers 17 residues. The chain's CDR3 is CASSLFPGQGLNTEAFF. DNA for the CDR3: TGTGCCAGCAGCTTATTTCCGGGACAGGGGTTGAACACTGAAGCTTTCTTT.

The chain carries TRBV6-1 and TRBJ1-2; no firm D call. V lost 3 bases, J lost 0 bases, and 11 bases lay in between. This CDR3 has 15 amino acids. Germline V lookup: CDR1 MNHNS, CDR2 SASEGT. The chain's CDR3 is CASSELFLANYGYTF. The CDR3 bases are TGTGCCAGCAGTGAGCTTTTTTTAGCTAACTATGGCTACACCTTC.